These 13 T cell receptor beta chains were sequenced from one sample in a study of Ad26.COV2.S vaccination and SARS-CoV-2 variants. Documented treatment: some 20 received Ad26.COV2.S at low or high dose, single or two shots; 5 received placebo; per-sample allocation not given. Sampling was performed 63 days after the first vaccine or placebo injection. Data came from immunoSEQ multiplex PCR; TCRdb stores just in-frame clones and leaves some out. The sample lists over 400,000 clones; 80% to 90% were seen once. The material was peripheral blood, obtained in a trial of Ad26.COV2.S vaccine versus placebo. The source is a person aged 18 to 59 who received the Ad26.COV2.S COVID-19 vaccine or a placebo.

V and J are TRBV9 and TRBJ2-2, with D possibly called TRBD1 or TRBD2 (5 bases each). This CDR3 spans 14 amino acids. The V gene's germline CDR1 is SGDLS and CDR2 YYNGEE. V was trimmed by 3 bases and J by 3 bases, leaving 9 bases between them. CDR3 region: CASSAQDYTGELFF. The CDR3 coding sequence is TGTGCCAGCAGCGCACAGGACTACACCGGGGAGCTGTTTTTT.

The chain is built from TRBV5-1 and TRBJ2-3, with a possible D match to TRBD2 (6 bases). Germline V CDR1 and CDR2: SGHRS, YFSETQ. The CDR3 sequence is 15 residues long. The V end lost 3 bases, the J end lost 2 bases, and 13 bases lay between the germline ends. CDR3 DNA sequence: TGCGCCAGCAGCTCCCTTAGCGGTGACACAGATACGCAGTATTTT. It encodes CASSSLSGDTDTQYF.

This chain connects TRBV6-5 to TRBJ1-2, with D possibly being TRBD1 (5 bases). This CDR3 has 15 amino acids. Trimming took 6 bases from V and 5 from J, leaving 19 bases between them. CDR1 and CDR2 (germline): MNHEY, SVGAGI. CDR3 in amino acids: CASSPYAGTEYGYTF. CDR3 DNA sequence: TGTGCCAGCAGCCCCTACGCCGGGACGGAATATGGCTACACCTTC.

This chain joins TRBV5-1 and TRBJ2-1, with TRBD2 matching 7 bases. This CDR3 is built from 15 residues. The V gene end was trimmed by 0 bases and the J gene end by 4 bases; junction bases not matched to a gene: 4. Germline V gene lookup returns CDR1 SGHRS and CDR2 YFSETQ. CDR3 DNA sequence: TGCGCCAGCAGCTTGGAGGCTAGCGGTTACAATGAGCAGTTCTTC. Protein product: CASSLEASGYNEQFF.

This clone was recorded only once. The chain joins TRBV29-1 to TRBJ2-3, with D tentatively TRBD1 or TRBD2 (5 bases each). V was clipped by 6 bases and J by 4 bases, with 20 bases between them. CDR1 SQVTM and CDR2 ANQGSEA come from the germline V gene. The CDR3 totals 15 residues. The CDR3 nucleotides are TGCAGCGTAGGCCAACAGGCTCGAGGGGCAGATACGCAGTATTTT. Translating gives CSVGQQARGADTQYF.

V and J are TRBV7-8 and TRBJ1-6, with no clear D. CDR3 length equals 13 residues. Germline lookup yields CDR1 SGHVS and CDR2 FQNEAQ. Trimming took off 2 bases at V and 10 bases at J, with 9 bases between the two ends. CDR3 sequence reads: CASSLIPRSPLHF. The CDR3 bases are TGTGCCAGCAGCTTAATCCCTAGGTCACCCCTCCACTTT.

The genes are TRBV4-2 and TRBJ1-5; 7 bases line up with TRBD1. The CDR3 spans 16 residues. The germline V gene encodes CDR1 LGHNA and CDR2 YNFKEQ. V trimming: 0 bases; J trimming: 5 bases; junction bases outside the gene matches: 7. CDR3 region: CASSQDGDRRDQPQHF. In nucleotides, the CDR3 is TGTGCCAGCAGCCAAGATGGGGACAGAAGGGATCAGCCCCAGCATTTT.

The chain has TRBV4-1 and TRBJ2-4; 11 bases agree with TRBD1. Trimming took 4 bases from V and 10 from J; bases not matched to a gene: 12. Germline CDR1 MGHRA, CDR2 YSYEKL. CDR3 length equals 16 residues. This CDR3 is CASSPHRTGGVGIQYF. The CDR3 nucleotides read TGCGCCAGCAGCCCACATAGGACAGGGGGCGTTGGAATTCAGTACTTC.

This sequence joins TRBV5-1 and TRBJ1-2; no definite D call. V lost 4 bases and J 8 bases, leaving 18 bases between the germline ends. This CDR3 contains 14 residues. Germline V gene sequence: CDR1 SGHRS, CDR2 YFSETQ. This chain's CDR3 is CASSINRETSGYTF. The CDR3 DNA reads as TGCGCCAGCAGCATAAACCGGGAAACTTCGGGCTACACCTTC.

This sequence joins TRBV28 and TRBJ2-3, with 12 bases that match TRBD2. V shed 4 bases, J shed 2 bases, and the junction held 4 bases outside the gene matches. The CDR3 has 16 residues. Germline lookup yields CDR1 MDHEN and CDR2 SYDVKM. The CDR3 sequence is CASSSLAGGATDTQYF. CDR3 nucleotide sequence: TGTGCCAGCAGTTCCCTAGCGGGGGGGGCCACAGATACGCAGTATTTT. Based on the CDR3 plus reference TRBV28 and TRBJ2-3, the full variable domain is DVKVTQSSRYLVKRTGEKVFLECVQDMDHENMFWYRQDPGLGLRLIYFSYDVKMKEKGDIPEGYSVSREKKERFSLILESASTNQTSMYLCASSSLAGGATDTQYFGPGTRLTVL.

The V call is TRBV25-1, the J call TRBJ2-5, with D unclear. The CDR3 length is 11 residues. V lost 6 bases to trimming and J lost 5 bases, with 7 bases between them. The V gene's germline CDR1 is MGHDK and CDR2 SYGVNS. CDR3 in DNA: TGTGCCAGCAGGTTGTCGGAGACCCAGTACTTC. This codes for CASRLSETQYF. The full variable domain, in which reference TRBV25-1 and TRBJ2-5 provide the parts outside the CDR3, is EADIYQTPRYLVIGTGKKITLECSQTMGHDKMYWYQQDPGMELHLIHYSYGVNSTEKGDLSSESTVSRIRTEHFPLTLESARPSHTSQYLCASRLSETQYFGPGTRLLVL.

The chain joins TRBV20-1 to TRBJ2-4; a weak D match, TRBD1 (5 bases). Germline CDR1 is DFQATT and CDR2 is SNEGSKA (reference sequence). Trimming took 5 bases from V and 8 from J, leaving 10 bases between them. The CDR3 covers 11 residues. The CDR3 region is CSAGPQDIQYF. CDR3 in DNA: TGCAGTGCTGGCCCACAGGACATTCAGTACTTC.

This clone was recorded a few times. This rearrangement joins TRBV21-1 to TRBJ2-4; the DNA was not compared with TRBD2, the D call given in the table. TRBV21-1 is recorded as a pseudogene. The CDR3 totals 20 residues. The CDR3 DNA follows: TGTGCCAGCAGCTTTAAGCCGGGACTAGCGGGCCCCGTAGCCAAAAACATTCAGTACTTC. Protein: CASSFKPGLAGPVAKNIQYF.